This T cell receptor (beta chain) was identified in a study of neurological immune-mediated disorders. Over 200 million TCR-beta sequences, together covering 15-18 subjects, were produced by every individual sequencing run that was carried out. TCRdb ran MiXCR on the 5' RACE reads and lists one entry per CDR3 protein. The sample carries 15,000 to 20,000 distinct CDR3 sequences, 25% to 30% recorded once. This clonotype was recorded many times. The germline V gene encodes CDR1 SGHRS and CDR2 YFSETQ. Unmatched junction bases numbered 5, after V lost 7 bases and J lost 5 bases. The CDR3 consists of 13 residues. Unsorted libraries were prepared from 2 million PBMCs held at -80 C.

The gene calls are TRBV5-1 and TRBJ1-2; 10 bases agree with TRBD1. The material sequenced was PBMCs. The receptor was derived from a man aged 50 to 59 with HTLV-1-associated myelopathy (HAM/TSP). The CDR3 sequence is CASRQGAEYGYTF. In nucleotides, the CDR3 is TGCGCCAGCCGACAGGGGGCGGAGTATGGCTACACCTTC.